The following is a T cell receptor (beta chain) sequence with its context. The antigen remains undetermined. The entry originates in a study of shared clonotypes between healthy human individuals. The study's findings and limits: The study generally estimated greater richness for naive than memory subsets.

Per the authors' pipeline: ImmunoSEQ yielded junction-only sequences lacking quality scores, so filtering differed. Assay used: immunoSEQ multiplex PCR; TCRdb lists only in-frame clones, some missing. V and J calls and clone size are given by that table; D and trimming were obtained from the DNA. The data hold roughly 2.1 million clones, with about 93% observed a single time. Naive-designated CD8 cells lacked CD45RO, were positively enriched for CCR7, and omitted terminally differentiated effector memory CD45RA+ cells. V shed 6 bases and J 7 bases; nucleotides not matched to a gene: 13. Looked up from germline, CDR1 is MNHEY and CDR2 is SMNVEV (reference sequence). This CDR3 is built from 16 residues.

This TCR was recovered from a man aged 18 to 35 in good health. Some clones in this sample may be carry-over from other donors' samples. Sequenced input: naive CD8+ T cells from PBMCs. The chain combines TRBV27 with TRBJ2-1; TRBD2 agrees at 9 bases. CDR3: CASSRGPSGVMNEQFF. CDR3 DNA sequence: TGTGCCAGCAGCCGAGGGCCTAGCGGGGTTATGAATGAGCAGTTCTTC.